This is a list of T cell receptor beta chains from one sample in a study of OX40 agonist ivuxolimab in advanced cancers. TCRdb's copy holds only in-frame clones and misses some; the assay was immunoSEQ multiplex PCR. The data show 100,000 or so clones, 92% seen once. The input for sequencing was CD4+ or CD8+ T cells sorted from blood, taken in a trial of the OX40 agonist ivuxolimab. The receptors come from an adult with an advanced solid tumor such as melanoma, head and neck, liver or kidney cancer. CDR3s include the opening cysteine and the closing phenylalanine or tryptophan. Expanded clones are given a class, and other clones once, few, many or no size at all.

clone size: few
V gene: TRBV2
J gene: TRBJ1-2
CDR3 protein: CASLRGYGGYTF

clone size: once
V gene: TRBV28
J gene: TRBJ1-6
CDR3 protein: CASSIPGPYSPLHF

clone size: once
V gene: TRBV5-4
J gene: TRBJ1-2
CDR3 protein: CALGGGANYGYTF

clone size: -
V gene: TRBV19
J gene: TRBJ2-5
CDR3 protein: CASSVTDQETQYF

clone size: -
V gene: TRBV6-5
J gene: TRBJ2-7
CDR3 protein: CASSYISYEQYF

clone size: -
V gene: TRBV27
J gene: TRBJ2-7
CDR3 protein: CASRVRLARGYEQYF

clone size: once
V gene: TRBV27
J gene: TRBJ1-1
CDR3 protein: CASSSFSGANTEAFF

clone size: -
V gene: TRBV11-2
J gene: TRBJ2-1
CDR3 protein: CASSRGDEQFF

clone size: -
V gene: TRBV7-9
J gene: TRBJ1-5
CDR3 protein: CASSAQGELGPQHF

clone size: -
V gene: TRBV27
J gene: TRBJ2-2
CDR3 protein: CASSWGGHTGELFF

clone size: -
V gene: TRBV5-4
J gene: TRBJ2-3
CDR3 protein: CASSPRTSGGAGMDF

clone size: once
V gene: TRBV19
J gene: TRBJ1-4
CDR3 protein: CASTGGRTNEKLFF

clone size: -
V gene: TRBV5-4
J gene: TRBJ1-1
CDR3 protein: CASSSSTGGAEEAFF

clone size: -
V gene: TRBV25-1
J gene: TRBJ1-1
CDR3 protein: CASSWGQHTEAFF

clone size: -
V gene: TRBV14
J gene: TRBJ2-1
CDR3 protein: CASSPFEGISNEQFF

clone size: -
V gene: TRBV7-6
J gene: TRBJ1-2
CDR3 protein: CASSLMEGGDGYTF

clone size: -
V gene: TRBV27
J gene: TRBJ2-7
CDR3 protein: CASSPRGGSYEQYF

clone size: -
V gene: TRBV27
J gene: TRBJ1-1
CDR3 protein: CASQLGRNTEAFF

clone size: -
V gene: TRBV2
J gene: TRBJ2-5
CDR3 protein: CASRARTSEVETQYF

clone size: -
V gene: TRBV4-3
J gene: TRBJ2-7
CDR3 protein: CASSPDRGAYEQYF

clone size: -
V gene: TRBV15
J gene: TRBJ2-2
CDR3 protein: CATSRLGTLATGELFF

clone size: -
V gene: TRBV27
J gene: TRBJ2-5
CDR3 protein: CASSTSTSPGGTQYF

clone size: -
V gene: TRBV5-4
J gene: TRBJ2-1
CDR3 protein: CASSSDRGRYNEQFF

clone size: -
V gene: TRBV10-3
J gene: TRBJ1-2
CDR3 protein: CAIREGQKNYGYTF

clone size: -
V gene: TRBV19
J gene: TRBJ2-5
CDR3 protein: CAPHQGQGGRETQYF